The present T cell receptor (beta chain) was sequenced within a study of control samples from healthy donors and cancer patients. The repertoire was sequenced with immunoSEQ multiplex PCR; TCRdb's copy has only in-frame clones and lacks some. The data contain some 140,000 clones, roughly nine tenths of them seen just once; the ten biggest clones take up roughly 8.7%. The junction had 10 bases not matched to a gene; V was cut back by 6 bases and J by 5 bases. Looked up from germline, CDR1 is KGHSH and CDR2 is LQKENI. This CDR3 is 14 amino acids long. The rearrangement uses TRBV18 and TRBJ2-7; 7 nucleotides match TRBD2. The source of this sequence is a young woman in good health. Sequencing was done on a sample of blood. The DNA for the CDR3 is TGTGCCAGCTCCCGCGGGGGAGGGTTGGACGAGCAGTACTTC. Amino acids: CASSRGGGLDEQYF.